Listed here are 10 T cell receptor beta chains from one sample, sequenced in a study of blood T cell repertoires in COVID-19. Libraries were prepared by immunoSEQ multiplex PCR; TCRdb keeps only in-frame clonotypes and omits some of them. Here the sample spans a few hundred thousand clones, 85% to 90% being singletons. Sequenced sample: peripheral blood. The source of these receptors is a man aged 60 to 69 who had recovered from COVID-19.

The genes are TRBV30 and TRBJ1-2; 7 bases fit TRBD1. The CDR3 sequence is 14 residues long. Germline CDR1 and CDR2: GTSNPN and SVGIG (reference sequence). The V gene end was trimmed by 6 bases and the J gene end by 4 bases; junction bases not matched to a gene: 11. CDR3 region: CACTRPGGFYGYTF. CDR3 DNA: TGTGCCTGTACCAGGCCAGGGGGATTCTATGGCTACACCTTC.

This chain connects TRBV7-2 to TRBJ2-6; perhaps TRBD1 as D (5 bases). Germline values: CDR1 SGHTA, CDR2 FQGNSA. V gave up 0 bases and J gave up 4 bases, with 7 bases separating them. The CDR3 is made up of 15 amino acids. The chain's CDR3 is CASSLAGVGANVLTF. CDR3 coding DNA: TGTGCCAGCAGCTTAGCAGGGGTCGGGGCCAACGTCCTGACTTTC.

The chain combines TRBV5-1 with TRBJ2-1; 12 positions agree with TRBD2. V shed 2 bases, J shed 0 bases, and the junction held 9 bases outside the gene matches. The CDR3 has 19 amino acids. Per germline, CDR1 SGHRS and CDR2 YFSETQ. CDR3 protein: CASSLPGLAGPSSYNEQFF. In nucleotides, the CDR3 is TGCGCCAGCAGCTTACCGGGACTAGCGGGTCCTAGCTCCTACAATGAGCAGTTCTTC.

This rearrangement joins TRBV2 to TRBJ2-5, with TRBD2 matching 7 bases. V was pared by 1 base and J by 5 bases, with 10 bases of the junction left unmatched. The CDR3 has 16 residues. Germline CDR1 reads SNHLY; CDR2 reads FYNNEI. CDR3 region: CASSEGLAGPYETQYF. For the CDR3, the DNA is TGTGCCAGCAGTGAAGGATTAGCGGGCCCCTACGAGACCCAGTACTTC.

A remark on this clone: This specimen includes other DNA sequences encoding the same CDR3. The chain couples TRBV6-2 or TRBV6-3 to TRBJ1-2; D unresolved. The V and J ends lost 5 bases and 8 bases respectively, with 9 bases between them. CDR1 is MNHEY and CDR2 is SVGEGT in the germline V gene. This CDR3 is 11 amino acids long. CDR3 sequence reads: CASSPKRGYTF. The CDR3 DNA is TGTGCCAGCAGTCCCAAGCGGGGCTACACCTTC.

This CDR3 is CASYTGGQETQYF. CDR3 in DNA: TGTGCCAGCTACACCGGGGGGCAAGAGACCCAGTACTTC. The chain combines TRBV18 with TRBJ2-5; 7 bases are a match to TRBD2. The CDR3 contains 13 residues. The trim removed 7 bases at V and 2 bases at J, leaving 4 bases unmatched. Looked up from germline, CDR1 is KGHSH and CDR2 is LQKENI.

The chain combines TRBV2 with TRBJ1-1, with 7 bases aligning to TRBD1. After removal of 7 bases from V and 11 bases from J, the junction contained 16 bases not matched to a gene. Per the germline V gene, CDR1 is SNHLY and CDR2 is FYNNEI. This CDR3 has 14 residues. The CDR3 DNA sequence: TGTGCCAGCACCACAATAATGACAGGGAGTATGGCTTTCTTT. It is translated as CASTTIMTGSMAFF. Full variable domain (outside the CDR3, taken from reference TRBV2 and TRBJ1-1): EPEVTQTPSHQVTQMGQEVILRCVPISNHLYFYWYRQILGQKVEFLVSFYNNEISEKSEIFDDQFSVERPDGSNFTLKIRSTKLEDSAMYFCASTTIMTGSMAFFGQGTRLTVV.

The chain joins TRBV2 to TRBJ1-1; 10 bases are shared with TRBD1. The CDR3 totals 17 residues. In germline, CDR1 is SNHLY, CDR2 FYNNEI. With V trimmed by 6 bases and J by 0 bases, 10 bases remained unmatched. The CDR3 nucleotides are TGTGCCAGCAGACCGGGACAGGGGATTTCGATGAACACTGAAGCTTTCTTT. This codes for CASRPGQGISMNTEAFF.

The chain links TRBV6-2 or TRBV6-3 to TRBJ2-1; 7 nucleotides match TRBD1. Trimming took 4 bases from V and 6 from J; bases not matched to a gene: 6. Per the germline V gene, CDR1 is MNHEY and CDR2 is SVGEGT. CDR3 length: 14 residues. The CDR3 here is CASSWGQPPNEQFF. CDR3 coding DNA: TGTGCCAGCAGTTGGGGACAGCCTCCCAATGAGCAGTTCTTC.

The table lists this clone with a count of one. This rearrangement joins TRBV7-2 to TRBJ1-1; TRBD1 might be the D (6 bases). Trimming removed 0 bases from V and 0 bases from J, with 11 bases in between. The CDR3 sequence is 16 residues long. The germline gives CDR1 SGHTA, CDR2 FQGNSA. CDR3 nucleotides: TGTGCCAGCAGCTTAGCCTCGACAGGATTGAACACTGAAGCTTTCTTT. This codes for CASSLASTGLNTEAFF.